The 3 T cell receptor beta chains listed next were all sequenced from one sample in a study of OX40 agonist ivuxolimab in advanced cancers. The table came from immunoSEQ multiplex PCR; TCRdb's copy has only in-frame clones and leaves some out. The sample consists of tens of thousands of clones, roughly 85% of them appearing once. Material: CD4+ or CD8+ T cells sorted from blood, obtained in a trial of the OX40 agonist ivuxolimab. The receptors here all came from an adult with an advanced solid tumor such as melanoma, head and neck, liver or kidney cancer.

The gene calls are TRBV2 and TRBJ1-1; 7 bases are a match to TRBD1. Trimming took 4 bases from V and 3 from J; bases not matched to a gene: 5. The CDR3 contains 14 residues. Looked up from germline, CDR1 is SNHLY and CDR2 is FYNNEI. CDR3 sequence: CASSASRGDTEAFF. CDR3 sequence (DNA): TGTGCCAGCAGTGCGTCCAGGGGGGACACTGAAGCTTTCTTT.

The chain joins TRBV7-2 to TRBJ1-2, with D perhaps matching TRBD1 (5 bases). CDR1 and CDR2 (germline): SGHTA, FQGNSA. This CDR3 is 13 amino acids long. V dropped 2 bases and J dropped 8 bases, with 12 bases sitting between them. CDR3 DNA sequence: TGTGCCAGCAGCTTAAGCGGGGGGGGAGGCTACACCTTC. It encodes CASSLSGGGGYTF.

Only one count was recorded for this clone. The genes are TRBV7-6 and TRBJ2-5; TRBD1 agrees at 8 bases. Judging by the DNA end, TRBJ2-7 fits better; the J call may be wrong. The CDR3 is 14 residues long. Germline values: CDR1 SGHVS, CDR2 FNYEAQ. The CDR3 DNA follows: TGTGCCAGCAACCAGGGGGCATTCTCCTACGAGCAGTACTTC. Protein product: CASNQGAFSYEQYF.